The 17 T cell receptor beta chains listed next were all sequenced from one sample in a study of T cells after yellow fever vaccination. From the 5' RACE reads, TCRdb called clonotypes with MiXCR, one entry per CDR3 protein. The sample lists 250,000 to 300,000 distinct CDR3 sequences, about 5.2% seen once, with around 3.3% in the top ten. The sequences come from CD4+ T cells sorted from PBMCs, collected on the day of the yellow fever booster vaccination. These receptors were taken from a man aged 18 to 30 who received the YFV17D yellow fever vaccine.

This clonotype was picked up a small number of times. This chain uses TRBV27 with TRBJ2-2; D is ambiguous. The CDR3 is 14 residues long. V gave up 4 bases and J gave up 5 bases, with 11 bases separating them. Looked up from germline, CDR1 is MNHEY and CDR2 is SMNVEV (reference sequence). The CDR3 spells CASSSDRWTGELFF. DNA of the CDR3: TGTGCCAGCAGTTCGGACCGGTGGACCGGGGAGCTGTTTTTT.

This clonotype has at least ten counts. The chain joins TRBV15 to TRBJ2-7, with 7 bases that match TRBD1. V was clipped by 0 bases and J by 2 bases; unmatched bases: 10. The CDR3 is 17 residues long. Germline loops: CDR1 LNHNV, CDR2 YYDKDF (reference sequence). CDR3 bases: TGTGCCACCAGCAGAGATATAGGGACAGATTGGGCCTACGAGCAGTACGTC. Translating gives CATSRDIGTDWAYEQYV.

This clonotype was observed a few times. The V gene is TRBV11-2, the J gene TRBJ2-7, with unresolved D. From germline, CDR1 is SGHAT and CDR2 FQNNGV. This CDR3 is 12 amino acids long. Trimming pared 5 bases from V and 7 bases from J, leaving 12 bases between. The CDR3 spells CASSAGVGEQYF. DNA for the CDR3: TGTGCCAGCAGCGCCGGCGTCGGGGAGCAGTACTTC.

This clonotype was recorded many times. This chain's CDR3 is CASLWDSYNEQFF. The CDR3 region has the DNA TGTGCCAGCCTGTGGGACTCCTACAATGAGCAGTTCTTC. V and J are TRBV7-9 and TRBJ2-1; D not resolved. Germline CDR1 reads SEHNR; CDR2 reads FQNEAQ (reference sequence). There are 13 residues in the CDR3. V lost 8 bases and J lost 0, with 8 bases in between. Complete variable domain (other parts from reference TRBV7-9 and TRBJ2-1): DTGVSQNPRHKITKRGQNVTFRCDPISEHNRLYWYRQTLGQGPEFLTYFQNEAQLEKSRLLSDRFSAERPKGSFSTLEIQRTEQGDSAMYLCASLWDSYNEQFFGPGTRLTVL.

The chain employs TRBV6-5 and TRBJ2-5; TRBD1 matches at 8 bases. Trimming cost V 6 bases and J 4 bases; bases outside gene matches: 7. CDR3 length: 14 residues. Germline CDR1 reads MNHEY; CDR2 reads SVGAGI. This CDR3 reads CASRSGGRRETQYF. CDR3 coding DNA: TGTGCCAGCAGATCAGGGGGCCGGAGAGAGACCCAGTACTTC.

This clonotype came up a few times. This chain joins TRBV5-4 and TRBJ2-5, with D possibly called TRBD1 or TRBD2 (6 bases each). The ends were cut back, 2 bases at V and 5 bases at J, with 13 bases in the middle. CDR1 SGHNT and CDR2 YYREEE come from the germline V gene (reference sequence). This CDR3 is built from 14 residues. The CDR3 DNA follows: TGTGCCAGCAGCTTTAGGTTAGGGGGGGAGACCCAGTACTTC. Protein sequence: CASSFRLGGETQYF.

The rearrangement joins TRBV5-1 to TRBJ2-7; TRBD1 matches at 12 bases. CDR3 size: 15 residues. Germline assignment: CDR1 SGHRS and CDR2 YFSETQ. V lost 0 bases, J lost 9 bases, and 7 bases stayed unmatched. The CDR3 spells CASSLARDRGRLQYF. The CDR3 DNA reads as TGCGCCAGCAGCTTGGCCCGGGACAGGGGGCGATTGCAGTACTTC.

This clonotype has ten or more counts. The chain combines TRBV5-4 with TRBJ2-4; the D gene is possibly TRBD2 (6 bases). Looked up from germline, CDR1 is SGHNT and CDR2 is YYREEE (reference sequence). Trimming removed 4 bases from V and 3 bases from J, with 17 bases in between. The CDR3 is 16 amino acids. This chain's CDR3 is CASSHRRQGGKNIQYF. The CDR3 nucleotides are TGTGCCAGCAGCCACCGCCGTCAGGGAGGCAAAAACATTCAGTACTTC.

The V call is TRBV7-9, the J call TRBJ1-6; D uncertain. Trimming cost V 1 base and J 10 bases, with 11 bases left between them. Germline V gives CDR1 SEHNR, CDR2 FQNEAQ (reference sequence). The CDR3 consists of 14 residues. In nucleotides, the CDR3 is TGTGCCAGCAGCTTAGAATTGAGGGAATCACCCCTCCACTTT. Amino acids: CASSLELRESPLHF.

This sequence joins TRBV7-2 and TRBJ2-2; 7 positions match TRBD2. V lost 5 bases, J lost 7 bases, and 13 bases stayed unmatched. From germline, CDR1 is SGHTA and CDR2 FQGNSA. The CDR3 consists of 16 residues. This chain's CDR3 is CASSHTGERGVGELFF. Here the CDR3 DNA reads TGTGCCAGCAGCCACACGGGGGAACGGGGGGTCGGGGAGCTGTTTTTT.

This clonotype has more than one count but fewer than ten. V usage is TRBV4-2 and J usage is TRBJ2-7, with TRBD1 matching 7 bases. CDR3 length equals 13 residues. Trimming took 0 bases from V and 7 from J; bases not matched to a gene: 3. Germline CDR1 LGHNA, CDR2 YNFKEQ. CDR3 residues: CASSQETGREQYF. In DNA, the CDR3 is TGTGCCAGCAGCCAAGAGACAGGGCGGGAGCAGTACTTC.

This clonotype came up a few times. CDR3 DNA sequence: TGTGCCATCAGTTTCACAGGGGCCAACTCTGGAAACACCATATATTTT. It encodes CAISFTGANSGNTIYF. The genes are TRBV10-3 and TRBJ1-3; 7 bases line up with TRBD1. CDR3 length: 16 amino acids. Germline CDR1 reads ENHRY; CDR2 reads SYGVKD. The V and J ends lost 5 bases and 0 bases, in that order; junction bases with no gene match: 7.

The rearrangement uses TRBV21-1 and TRBJ1-2; TRBD1 is the table's D call and was not checked against the DNA. TRBV21-1 is a pseudogene. The CDR3 spans 17 residues. In DNA form, the CDR3 reads TGTGCCAGCAGCAGCCCTCTGCGACAGGGAGATTCCTATGGCTACACCTTC. Amino acids: CASSSPLRQGDSYGYTF.

This rearrangement joins TRBV5-1 to TRBJ1-1; 8 bases line up with TRBD1. This CDR3 comprises 15 residues. V lost 5 bases to trimming and J lost 3 bases; unmatched junction nucleotides: 9. Looked up from germline, CDR1 is SGHRS and CDR2 is YFSETQ. For the CDR3, the DNA is TGCGCCAGCAGGCAGGGGGCCGCGGGATACACTGAAGCTTTCTTT. Translation: CASRQGAAGYTEAFF.

This clonotype turned up a few times. This chain connects TRBV6-2 or TRBV6-3 to TRBJ2-1; a weak D match, TRBD2 (5 bases). The V end was cut by 5 bases, the J end by 7 bases, with 9 bases between. The germline CDR1 and CDR2 sequences are MNHEY and SVGEGT. The CDR3 runs 12 residues. This CDR3 reads CASSRDGNEQFF. CDR3 nucleotide sequence: TGTGCCAGCAGTCGGGATGGGAATGAGCAGTTCTTC.

This clonotype showed up just a few times. This chain joins TRBV19 and TRBJ2-1; D is unresolved. The germline V gene has CDR1 LNHDA and CDR2 SQIVND (reference sequence). V was pared by 0 bases and J by 0 bases, with 12 bases between. The CDR3 is 17 amino acids. CDR3 DNA: TGTGCCAGTAGTATAGATGGGCCTCAGAGCTCCTACAATGAGCAGTTCTTC. This codes for CASSIDGPQSSYNEQFF.

This clonotype showed up just a few times. V and J are TRBV12-3 or TRBV12-4 and TRBJ2-1, with 9 bases that match TRBD2. CDR3 length: 15 residues. Germline trimming cut 6 bases from V and 6 bases from J; bases unmatched to any gene: 9. The CDR3 bases are TGTGCCAGCAGCCCGCTAGCGGGGCTTACCAATGAGCAGTTCTTC. Amino acids: CASSPLAGLTNEQFF.